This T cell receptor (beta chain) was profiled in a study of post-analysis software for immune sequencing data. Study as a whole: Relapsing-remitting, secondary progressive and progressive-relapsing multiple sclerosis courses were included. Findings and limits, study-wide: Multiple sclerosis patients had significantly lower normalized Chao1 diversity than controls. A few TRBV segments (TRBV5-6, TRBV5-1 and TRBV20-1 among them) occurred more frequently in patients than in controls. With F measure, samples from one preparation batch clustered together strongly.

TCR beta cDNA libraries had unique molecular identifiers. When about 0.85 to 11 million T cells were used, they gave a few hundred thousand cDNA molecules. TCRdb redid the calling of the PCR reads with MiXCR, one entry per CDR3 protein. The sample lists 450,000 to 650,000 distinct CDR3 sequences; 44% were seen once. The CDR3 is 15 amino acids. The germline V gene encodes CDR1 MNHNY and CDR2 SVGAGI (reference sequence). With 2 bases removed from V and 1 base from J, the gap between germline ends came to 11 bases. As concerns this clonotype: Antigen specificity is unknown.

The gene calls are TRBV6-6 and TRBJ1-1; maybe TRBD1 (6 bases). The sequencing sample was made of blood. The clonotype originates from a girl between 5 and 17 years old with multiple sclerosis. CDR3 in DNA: TGTGCCAGCAGTTACGAGGGGGGGAGGAACACTGAAGCTTTCTTT. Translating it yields CASSYEGGRNTEAFF.